This TCR beta chain comes out of a study of T cell responses to AZD1222 COVID-19 vaccine. In regard to this clone: Antigen unknown.

Study-level results: Only six or seven AZD1222 recipients tested seropositive at baseline. Increases in Spike-specific TCR breadth and depth were seen after two AZD1222 doses. White British donors predominated, females outnumbered males, and clonal diversity was possibly underestimated.

Germline CDR1 reads SQVTM; CDR2 reads ANQGSEA. V dropped 6 bases and J dropped 2; count of bases not matched to a gene: 7. The CDR3 contains 14 residues. Clones were read by immunoSEQ multiplex PCR, and TCRdb kept only the in-frame ones, dropping some. The table lists more than 80,000 clones, 88% of them singletons, with less than 6% in the top ten. This TCR was sampled from an adult in good health. The chain carries TRBV29-1 and TRBJ2-4; 7 positions match TRBD2. The starting material was peripheral blood, obtained on day 0 of AZD1222 vaccination. CDR3 loop: CSVTGEGSKNIQYF. The CDR3 region has the DNA TGCAGCGTGACGGGGGAGGGGTCCAAAAACATTCAGTACTTC.